The T cell receptor (beta chain) under discussion was sequenced for a study of beta chain features in type 1 diabetes. Across the study: Sorted cells, more than 95,000,000 in number, were examined across all samples. Findings and limits, study-wide: For Type 1 diabetes patients, all four CD4+ subsets carried TCRB CDR3s that were moderately but significantly shorter.

Germline loops: CDR1 SNHLY, CDR2 FYNNEI. The V gene lost 6 bases and the J gene lost 7 bases, with 15 bases spanning the gap. This CDR3 is built from 14 residues. Of the isolated RNA, all was reverse transcribed, and so the sequenced material was expressed TCRB transcripts. Only in-frame clones appear in the TCRdb table, and some are missing; sequencing was by immunoSEQ multiplex PCR. The data contain 100,000 to 150,000 clones, 9% of them singletons. Naive, central memory, regulatory and stem cell-like memory cells within the CD4+ compartment were sorted using CD45RO/CCR7/CD25/CD127/CD95/CD27. This clone was recorded a few times. Its antigen remains unidentified.

This clonotype originated in a man aged 30 to 39 with type 1 diabetes. Sequenced material: central memory CD4+ T cells from blood. V gene TRBV2 combines with J gene TRBJ2-2; weak D call: TRBD1 (5 bases). CDR3: CASRFQGIGGELFF. Written as DNA, the CDR3 is TGTGCCAGCAGGTTCCAGGGAATCGGCGGGGAGCTGTTTTTT.